The entry below describes one T cell receptor (beta chain). The antigen remains undetermined. The junction shows a germline mismatch at one end, possibly a read error. It was with unique molecular identifiers that the TCRbeta library was prepared. MiXCR, run by TCRdb on the PCR reads, gives a single entry per CDR3 protein. The sample holds around 200,000 distinct CDR3 sequences, about a tenth seen once. This specimen belongs to a study of T-cell reconstitution after alpha-beta-depleted transplantation in children. Overall study results and limits: It was newly produced T cells that mostly accounted for T-cell counts and diversity one year after transplant.

CDR3 length equals 15 residues. Germline V gene lookup returns CDR1 LGHDT and CDR2 YNNKEL (reference sequence). Here the sequenced sample was PBMCs, taken before TCRalphabeta/CD19-depleted stem cell transplant. V gene TRBV3-1 combines with J gene TRBJ2-5; TRBD2 matches at 14 bases. The source is a child less than two years old with acute myeloid leukemia, due to receive a stem cell transplant. CDR3 coding DNA: TGTGCCAGCAGCCAGGGGACTAGCGGGGGAGAGGCCCAGCACTTC. This gives the protein CASSQGTSGGEAQHF.